Each of the 20 T cell receptor beta chains below was sequenced from the same sample in a study of blood T cell repertoires in COVID-19. Libraries were prepared by immunoSEQ multiplex PCR; TCRdb keeps only in-frame clonotypes and omits some of them. Among more than 200,000 clones, 85% to 90% were seen once, and the ten largest hold roughly 3%. Sequenced sample: peripheral blood. The source of these receptors is a man aged 30-40 years with COVID-19, enrolled during active disease.

This chain joins TRBV6-6 and TRBJ1-5; 7 bases fit TRBD1. Trimming removed 5 bases from V and 1 base from J; junction bases left unmatched: 11. CDR1 and CDR2 from the germline V gene are MNHNY and SVGAGI (reference sequence). This CDR3 has 17 amino acids. The CDR3 DNA is TGTGCCAGCAGTCCACCTCCGACAGGGTGGAGCAATCAGCCCCAGCATTTT. Translating it yields CASSPPPTGWSNQPQHF.

This chain uses TRBV28 with TRBJ1-2; D possibly corresponds to TRBD1 (5 bases). Germline CDR1 reads MDHEN; CDR2 reads SYDVKM. V was shortened by 7 bases and J by 2 bases, with 11 bases between the two germline ends. The CDR3 consists of 13 residues. The CDR3 reads CASTIQANYGYTF. In nucleotides, the CDR3 is TGTGCCAGCACTATACAGGCCAACTATGGCTACACCTTC.

The rearrangement joins TRBV10-3 to TRBJ1-3; D not resolved. CDR1 and CDR2 from the germline V gene are ENHRY and SYGVKD. The CDR3 has 13 residues. Trimming shortened V by 6 bases and J by 4 bases, and 10 bases separated the two germline ends. The CDR3 sequence: CAISPMEGNTIYF. Written as DNA, the CDR3 is TGTGCCATCAGCCCAATGGAGGGAAACACCATATATTTT.

The V gene is TRBV14, the J gene TRBJ2-7, with 14 bases lining up with TRBD2. Germline lookup yields CDR1 SGHDN and CDR2 FVKESK. V shed 4 bases, J shed 1 base, and the junction held 3 bases outside the gene matches. This CDR3 contains 16 residues. Written as DNA, the CDR3 is TGTGCCAGCAGCCCGACTAGCGGGAGGGCATCCTACGAGCAGTACTTC. Its protein is CASSPTSGRASYEQYF. The full variable domain, completed using reference TRBV14 and TRBJ2-7, is EAGVTQFPSHSVIEKGQTVTLRCDPISGHDNLYWYRRVMGKEIKFLLHFVKESKQDESGMPNNRFLAERTGGTYSTLKVQPAELEDSGVYFCASSPTSGRASYEQYFGPGTRLTVT.

This chain connects TRBV6-1 to TRBJ1-1, with 9 bases fitting TRBD1. This CDR3 has 17 residues. Trimming took 2 bases from V and 5 from J; bases not matched to a gene: 12. Germline loops: CDR1 MNHNS, CDR2 SASEGT. The CDR3 nucleotides are TGTGCCAGCAGTGAATACACAGGGGGACAGGGACGGACTGAAGCTTTCTTT. This codes for CASSEYTGGQGRTEAFF.

This clone was picked up one time. This chain joins TRBV18 and TRBJ2-7, with D tentatively TRBD2 (6 bases). Trimming cost V 2 bases and J 7 bases, with 21 bases left between them. The CDR3 is 16 residues long. From germline, CDR1 is KGHSH and CDR2 LQKENI. The CDR3 here is CASSPLSRRAGGEQYF. CDR3 bases: TGTGCCAGCTCACCATTATCGAGGAGGGCCGGAGGAGAGCAGTACTTC.

The chain couples TRBV5-1 to TRBJ2-7, with D tentatively TRBD1 (6 bases). The V end lost 0 bases, the J end lost 1 base, and 11 bases lay between the germline ends. Germline lookup yields CDR1 SGHRS and CDR2 YFSETQ. The CDR3 runs to 15 residues. The CDR3 sequence: CASSLGGLPSYEQYF. The DNA for the CDR3 is TGCGCCAGCAGCTTGGGGGGGCTCCCTTCCTACGAGCAGTACTTC.

This chain joins TRBV29-1 and TRBJ2-1, with 14 bases matching TRBD2. CDR3 length: 18 amino acids. Unmatched junction bases numbered 9, after V lost 5 bases and J lost 0 bases. Germline assignment: CDR1 SQVTM and CDR2 ANQGSEA. In DNA, the CDR3 is TGCAGCGTTTCACCCGGGACTAGCGGGAGTACCTCCTACAATGAGCAGTTCTTC. Translation: CSVSPGTSGSTSYNEQFF.

V usage is TRBV5-5 and J usage is TRBJ1-2; D may be TRBD1 (6 bases). The length of the CDR3 is 13 residues. Germline assignment: CDR1 SGHKS and CDR2 YYEKEE (reference sequence). With 0 bases removed from V and 5 bases from J, the gap between germline ends came to 8 bases. The CDR3 is CASSLAGEYGYTF. CDR3 nucleotides: TGTGCCAGCAGCTTGGCAGGGGAATATGGCTACACCTTC.

The rearrangement links TRBV13 to TRBJ1-2; D is unclear. The V end lost 1 base, the J end lost 5 bases, and 11 bases lay between the germline ends. This CDR3 is built from 14 residues. CDR1 PRHDT and CDR2 FYEKMQ come from the germline V gene (reference sequence). CDR3 bases: TGTGCCAGCAGCTTAGTGAGGGTTCCTTATGGCTACACCTTC. Translated, it gives CASSLVRVPYGYTF.

The rearrangement joins TRBV7-2 to TRBJ1-2; 7 bases fit TRBD1. V was pared by 5 bases and J by 1 base, with 10 bases of the junction left unmatched. Germline lookup yields CDR1 SGHTA and CDR2 FQGNSA. This CDR3 spans 16 amino acids. For the CDR3, the DNA is TGTGCCAGCAGCACACTGGACAGGACGATTAACTATGGCTACACCTTC. Translating it yields CASSTLDRTINYGYTF. The full variable domain, rest sourced from reference TRBV7-2 and TRBJ1-2, is GAGVSQSPSNKVTEKGKDVELRCDPISGHTALYWYRQSLGQGLEFLIYFQGNSAPDKSGLPSDRFSAERTGGSVSTLTIQRTQQEDSAVYLCASSTLDRTINYGYTFGSGTRLTVV.

V usage is TRBV6-5 and J usage is TRBJ2-7; 9 positions match TRBD1. The CDR3 loop spans 14 amino acids. The germline V gene has CDR1 MNHEY and CDR2 SVGAGI. V trimming: 7 bases; J trimming: 1 base; junction bases outside the gene matches: 5. The CDR3 DNA sequence: TGTGCCAGCATAAGGGGACAGGGTTCCTACGAGCAGTACTTC. Translating gives CASIRGQGSYEQYF.

As DNA, the CDR3 is TGTGACTCGGAGGCCGTGGGGGGGAGCGAGCAGTACTTC. It yields the protein CDSEAVGGSEQYF. The V and J genes are TRBV2 and TRBJ2-7; 7 nucleotides match TRBD2. The CDR3 sequence is 13 residues long. The germline gives CDR1 SNHLY, CDR2 FYNNEI. Based on the CDR3 plus reference TRBV2 and TRBJ2-7, the full variable domain is EPEVTQTPSHQVTQMGQEVILRCVPISNHLYFYWYRQILGQKVEFLVSFYNNEISEKSEIFDDQFSVERPDGSNFTLKIRSTKLEDSAMYFCDSEAVGGSEQYFGPGTRLTVT.

V gene TRBV6-1 combines with J gene TRBJ1-5; D ambiguous. With 0 bases removed from V and 0 bases from J, the gap between germline ends came to 12 bases. The germline CDR1 and CDR2 sequences are MNHNS and SASEGT. CDR3 length: 17 amino acids. CDR3 in amino acids: CASSEAIGVYSNQPQHF. The CDR3 DNA reads TGTGCCAGCAGTGAAGCGATTGGAGTTTATAGCAATCAGCCCCAGCATTTT.

V gene TRBV9 combines with J gene TRBJ2-2, with D unclear. This CDR3 comprises 15 residues. V lost 3 bases and J lost 1, with 10 bases in between. Germline CDR1 is SGDLS and CDR2 is YYNGEE. The CDR3 loop reads CASSASPRNTGELFF. The CDR3 bases are TGTGCCAGCAGCGCCTCCCCCCGGAACACCGGGGAGCTGTTTTTT. The full variable domain, completed using reference TRBV9 and TRBJ2-2, is DSGVTQTPKHLITATGQRVTLRCSPRSGDLSVYWYQQSLDQGLQFLIQYYNGEERAKGNILERFSAQQFPDLHSELNLSSLELGDSALYFCASSASPRNTGELFFGEGSRLTVL.

The chain recombines TRBV19 with TRBJ1-1; the D is unclear. CDR1 is LNHDA and CDR2 is SQIVND in the germline V gene (reference sequence). There are 13 residues in the CDR3. V shed 7 bases and J shed 1 base, with 10 bases lying between them. CDR3 DNA sequence: TGTGCCAGTATTCGAGAAGCGAACACTGAAGCTTTCTTT. Encoded protein: CASIREANTEAFF.

The genes are TRBV28 and TRBJ1-1; no definite D call. Germline CDR1 reads MDHEN; CDR2 reads SYDVKM. CDR3 size: 14 residues. V lost 2 bases, J lost 2 bases, and 9 bases lay in between. The CDR3 is CASSLGGSNTEAFF. The CDR3 DNA sequence: TGTGCCAGCAGTTTAGGAGGGAGTAACACTGAAGCTTTCTTT.

This chain connects TRBV7-3 to TRBJ2-1, with 11 bases lining up with TRBD2. J was trimmed by 3 bases and V by 2 bases; bases with no gene match: 9. The germline CDR1 and CDR2 sequences are SGHTA and FQGTGA. This CDR3 region has 18 residues. CDR3 in amino acids: CASSLGPLAGGFYNEQFF. The CDR3 DNA reads TGTGCCAGCAGCTTAGGCCCTCTAGCGGGGGGATTCTACAATGAGCAGTTCTTC.

The chain couples TRBV6-2 or TRBV6-3 to TRBJ1-2; no reliable D call. Germline CDR1 is MNHEY and CDR2 is SVGEGT. Trimming took 6 bases from V and 4 from J, leaving 21 bases between them. The length of the CDR3 is 16 residues. As DNA, the CDR3 is TGTGCCAGCAGCCGGGCGCGCCGAACAGCAGCCTATGGCTACACCTTC. This codes for CASSRARRTAAYGYTF.

The rearrangement links TRBV1 to TRBJ1-2; the table's D call, TRBD1, was not checked against the DNA. TRBV1 is designated a pseudogene. The CDR3 has 12 residues. The CDR3 DNA reads TGCACCAGGGACCCAGGGAAAGGTGGCTACACCTTC. This gives the protein CTRDPGKGGYTF.